Shown below are 27 T cell receptor beta chains from a single sample sequenced in a study of shared clonotypes between healthy human individuals. Method: immunoSEQ multiplex PCR; TCRdb's copy keeps in-frame clones and lacks some. The table has 550,000 to 850,000 clones, roughly 72% seen once. The sequencing input was memory CD4+ T cells sorted from blood. Subset in this sample: CD45RA-negative fraction. These receptors were obtained from a woman in her twenties or thirties in good health.

In its sample, this clone was seen many times. The chain is built from TRBV6-1 and TRBJ1-4; D uncertain. Germline CDR1 MNHNS, CDR2 SASEGT. CDR3 length equals 13 residues. Trimming took off 8 bases at V and 3 bases at J, with 10 bases between the two ends. DNA for the CDR3: TGTGCCAGCGCGGGGAGGCCTAATGAAAAACTGTTTTTT. This translates into CASAGRPNEKLFF.

CDR3 DNA: TGTGCCAGCAGCTTAGTAGACAGGGGAGTCCAAGAGACCCAGTACTTC. The encoded protein is CASSLVDRGVQETQYF. The chain is built from TRBV7-2 and TRBJ2-5; 8 bases align to TRBD1. Germline V gene data show CDR1 as SGHTA and CDR2 as FQGNSA. The CDR3 loop spans 16 amino acids. With 1 base clipped from V and 1 base from J, the junction kept 5 bases outside the gene matches.

CDR3 sequence: CASSILSGGSSYEQYF. CDR3 nucleotide sequence: TGTGCCAGTAGTATACTCAGCGGGGGAAGCTCCTACGAGCAGTACTTC. The rearrangement joins TRBV19 to TRBJ2-7; 8 bases map to TRBD2. J lost 0 bases, V lost 2 bases, and 6 bases had no gene match. From germline, CDR1 is LNHDA and CDR2 SQIVND (reference sequence). The CDR3 is 16 amino acids. The full variable domain, its missing parts supplied by reference TRBV19 and TRBJ2-7, is DGGITQSPKYLFRKEGQNVTLSCEQNLNHDAMYWYRQDPGQGLRLIYYSQIVNDFQKGDIAEGYSVSREKKESFPLTVTSAQKNPTAFYLCASSILSGGSSYEQYFGPGTRLTVT.

This clone was observed once. The chain carries TRBV10-1 and TRBJ1-3, with 7 bases identical to TRBD1. CDR3 length: 15 amino acids. J gave up 2 bases and V 0 bases, and 1 base lay outside the gene matches. Germline CDR1 reads WNHNN; CDR2 reads SYGVQD (reference sequence). This CDR3 reads CASSESTGPGNTIYF. The CDR3 DNA sequence: TGCGCCAGCAGTGAGTCGACAGGGCCTGGAAACACCATATATTTT.

The chain has TRBV6-5 and TRBJ2-3, with D perhaps matching TRBD1 (5 bases). Trimming stripped 5 bases from V and 11 bases from J, with 11 bases between. This CDR3 spans 11 amino acids. Germline lookup yields CDR1 MNHEY and CDR2 SVGAGI. The CDR3 DNA reads TGTGCCAGCAGTGAAGGGGCGGAGCAGTATTTT. It codes for CASSEGAEQYF.

This chain joins TRBV6-1 and TRBJ1-4; 9 bases fit TRBD1. Germline V CDR1 and CDR2: MNHNS, SASEGT. The CDR3 runs 14 residues. The junction had 9 bases not matched to a gene; V was cut back by 10 bases and J by 6 bases. The CDR3 protein is CATFPGQGYEKLFF. CDR3 DNA: TGTGCCACTTTCCCTGGACAGGGGTATGAAAAACTGTTTTTT.

This sequence joins TRBV10-1 and TRBJ2-3, with 7 nucleotides matching TRBD2. The CDR3 is 14 amino acids. Germline CDR1 reads WNHNN; CDR2 reads SYGVQD (reference sequence). V was clipped by 10 bases and J by 2 bases; unmatched bases: 9. In DNA, the CDR3 is TGCGCCACCGCAGCGGGAAGGCCCACAGATACGCAGTATTTT. As protein: CATAAGRPTDTQYF.

The chain has TRBV7-9 and TRBJ2-1; 8 bases are a match to TRBD2. Unmatched junction bases numbered 7, after V lost 1 base and J lost 8 bases. This CDR3 has 15 amino acids. The V gene's germline CDR1 is SEHNR and CDR2 FQNEAQ (reference sequence). In DNA, the CDR3 is TGTGCCAGCAGCTTAGGGGGACTAGTTTCTGATGAGCAGTTCTTC. Protein product: CASSLGGLVSDEQFF. Using reference TRBV7-9 and TRBJ2-1 for the parts outside the CDR3, the full variable domain is DTGVSQNPRHKITKRGQNVTFRCDPISEHNRLYWYRQTLGQGPEFLTYFQNEAQLEKSRLLSDRFSAERPKGSFSTLEIQRTEQGDSAMYLCASSLGGLVSDEQFFGPGTRLTVL.

J is TRBJ1-5 and V is TRBV28, with a possible D match to TRBD1 (5 bases). The V gene's germline CDR1 is MDHEN and CDR2 SYDVKM. The CDR3 runs 13 residues. Trimming shortened V by 10 bases and J by 5 bases, and 15 bases separated the two germline ends. The CDR3 here is CATIQGSDQPQHF. The CDR3 nucleotides read TGTGCCACCATCCAGGGATCTGATCAGCCCCAGCATTTT. The full variable domain, with the rest looked up from reference TRBV28 and TRBJ1-5, is DVKVTQSSRYLVKRTGEKVFLECVQDMDHENMFWYRQDPGLGLRLIYFSYDVKMKEKGDIPEGYSVSREKKERFSLILESASTNQTSMYLCATIQGSDQPQHFGDGTRLSIL.

This clone was seen more than once but under ten times. V usage is TRBV10-3 and J usage is TRBJ2-1; perhaps TRBD2 as D (6 bases). Germline CDR1 and CDR2: ENHRY and SYGVKD. The CDR3 covers 15 residues. V was trimmed by 0 bases and J by 1 base, leaving 7 bases between them. CDR3 sequence: CAISESGTSYNEQFF. For the CDR3, the DNA is TGTGCCATCAGTGAGTCCGGGACTTCCTACAATGAGCAGTTCTTC.

This clone was counted once. This CDR3 is CASSLVGTTEAFF. CDR3 DNA sequence: TGTGCCAGCAGCTTAGTAGGGACCACTGAAGCTTTCTTT. The chain employs TRBV7-8 and TRBJ1-1; perhaps TRBD1 as D (5 bases). V was cut by 1 base and J by 4 bases, with 7 bases left in between. The CDR3 runs 13 residues. Germline assignment: CDR1 SGHVS and CDR2 FQNEAQ.

V gene TRBV9 combines with J gene TRBJ1-3, with 7 bases that match TRBD1. The CDR3 sequence is 16 residues long. Trimming cost V 3 bases and J 0 bases; bases outside gene matches: 6. CDR1 and CDR2 (germline): SGDLS, YYNGEE. CDR3 DNA: TGTGCCAGCAGCGCCCAGGGGGGAATCTCTGGAAACACCATATATTTT. It yields the protein CASSAQGGISGNTIYF.

This clone was detected only a few times. V and J are TRBV27 and TRBJ2-1; 7 positions match TRBD2. The CDR3 is made up of 14 amino acids. Germline CDR1 and CDR2: MNHEY and SMNVEV (reference sequence). The V segment lost 7 bases and the J segment 5 bases; nucleotides outside the gene matches: 8. The CDR3 DNA is TGTGCCAGCACGCGGACTAGGTTAGACAATGAGCAGTTCTTC. Translation gives CASTRTRLDNEQFF.

V is TRBV4-2 and J is TRBJ2-7; D call uncertain. The CDR3 sequence is 9 residues long. V lost 4 bases and J lost 10, with 5 bases in between. Germline lookup yields CDR1 LGHNA and CDR2 YNFKEQ. CDR3 bases: TGTGCCAGCAGCCCTTCCCAGTACTTC. Translating gives CASSPSQYF.

Details on this clone: This may be a read error, as it is one base from a much larger clone. The conserved closing phenylalanine or tryptophan is absent in this CDR3, likely reflecting a read error. J is TRBJ1-1 and V is TRBV7-8, with TRBD1 matching over 7 bases. The germline gives CDR1 SGHVS, CDR2 FQNEAQ. Germline trimming cut 5 bases from V and 5 bases from J; bases unmatched to any gene: 5. The CDR3 is 13 residues long. DNA of the CDR3: TGTGCCAGCAGCATTCAGGGGGGGACTGAAGCTTTCCTT. It translates to CASSIQGGTEAFL.

The rearrangement joins TRBV9 to TRBJ2-7, with 8 bases lining up with TRBD2. This CDR3 contains 16 residues. Germline CDR1 and CDR2: SGDLS and YYNGEE. Trimming removed 3 bases from V and 4 bases from J; junction bases left unmatched: 12. The DNA for the CDR3 is TGTGCCAGCAGCGCCTGGGGACTAGAGTTGAGATACGAGCAGTACTTC. Translation: CASSAWGLELRYEQYF.

This clone came up a few times. Other DNA variants within this sample encode the same CDR3. The gene calls are TRBV10-3 and TRBJ1-1, with unresolved D. CDR1 and CDR2 from the germline V gene are ENHRY and SYGVKD. V shed 3 bases and J shed 5 bases, with 13 bases lying between them. The CDR3 runs 14 residues. As DNA, the CDR3 is TGTGCCATCAGTGAAATTGGTCCTGGGACTGAAGCTTTCTTT. It encodes CAISEIGPGTEAFF.

This chain joins TRBV5-1 and TRBJ1-2, with D perhaps matching TRBD1 (6 bases). The germline CDR1 and CDR2 sequences are SGHRS and YFSETQ. This CDR3 comprises 16 residues. Trimming took off 4 bases at V and 4 bases at J, with 20 bases between the two ends. The CDR3 sequence: CASSSLAGMTGYGYTF. CDR3 nucleotide sequence: TGCGCCAGCAGCAGCCTAGCAGGGATGACAGGCTATGGCTACACCTTC.

The J gene is TRBJ2-2, the V gene TRBV18, with D maybe TRBD1 (6 bases). The CDR3 is 15 amino acids. The V gene's germline CDR1 is KGHSH and CDR2 LQKENI. Trimming removed 0 bases from V and 8 bases from J, with 13 bases in between. The CDR3 nucleotides are TGTGCCAGCTCACCACCTGGCGGACAGTCTGGGGAGCTGTTTTTT. This sequence encodes CASSPPGGQSGELFF.

Details on this clone: The sample carries other DNA sequences with the same CDR3. J is TRBJ2-7 and V is TRBV18; TRBD2 might be the D (6 bases). V lost 3 bases and J 3 bases, leaving 6 bases between the germline ends. From germline, CDR1 is KGHSH and CDR2 LQKENI. CDR3 length: 12 amino acids. CDR3 residues: CASSPGGYEQYF. The CDR3 nucleotides read TGTGCCAGCTCACCGGGGGGCTACGAGCAGTACTTC. Variable domain in full (rest from reference TRBV18 and TRBJ2-7): NAGVMQNPRHLVRRRGQEARLRCSPMKGHSHVYWYRQLPEEGLKFMVYLQKENIIDESGMPKERFSAEFPKEGPSILRIQQVVRGDSAAYFCASSPGGYEQYFGPGTRLTVT.

The rearrangement links TRBV7-2 to TRBJ2-1, with 11 bases aligning to TRBD2. The CDR3 has 15 amino acids. With 5 bases clipped from V and 8 bases from J, the junction kept 8 bases outside the gene matches. Germline values: CDR1 SGHTA, CDR2 FQGNSA. This CDR3 reads CASSPTSGSTYEQFF. The CDR3 nucleotides are TGTGCCAGCAGCCCCACTAGCGGGAGTACGTATGAGCAGTTCTTC.

The rearrangement uses TRBV30 and TRBJ2-7; TRBD1 is a possible D gene (5 bases). Trimming took off 0 bases at V and 4 bases at J, with 10 bases between the two ends. Germline values: CDR1 GTSNPN, CDR2 SVGIG (reference sequence). The CDR3 is made up of 13 amino acids. The chain's CDR3 is CAWSVDRKYEQYF. For the CDR3, the DNA is TGTGCCTGGAGTGTAGACAGAAAATACGAGCAGTACTTC.

The chain recombines TRBV28 with TRBJ1-2; perhaps TRBD1 as D (5 bases). The germline gives CDR1 MDHEN, CDR2 SYDVKM. V lost 6 bases, J lost 4 bases, and 21 bases lay in between. There are 16 residues in the CDR3. The CDR3 DNA reads TGTGCCAGCAGGCGGACAACCGCCTCGGGCCTCTATGGCTACACCTTC. Its protein product is CASRRTTASGLYGYTF.

This chain uses TRBV9 with TRBJ1-1, with D unresolved. CDR3 length: 14 residues. Germline V gives CDR1 SGDLS, CDR2 YYNGEE. The V end lost 0 bases, the J end lost 0 bases, and 6 bases lay between the germline ends. The CDR3 sequence is CASSVAGLNTEAFF. CDR3 nucleotide sequence: TGTGCCAGCAGCGTAGCTGGACTGAACACTGAAGCTTTCTTT.

The V call is TRBV19, the J call TRBJ1-2, with a tentative D call TRBD1 (5 bases). This CDR3 spans 15 amino acids. Germline CDR1 reads LNHDA; CDR2 reads SQIVND (reference sequence). The V and J ends lost 3 bases and 8 bases respectively, with 19 bases between them. The CDR3 sequence is CASSIPGTPFSGYTF. In DNA, the CDR3 is TGTGCCAGTAGTATTCCCGGGACCCCCTTCTCGGGCTACACCTTC.

This clone was found many times. The gene calls are TRBV19 and TRBJ2-7; weak D call: TRBD1 (6 bases). This CDR3 is 13 amino acids long. Looked up from germline, CDR1 is LNHDA and CDR2 is SQIVND (reference sequence). The V end was cut by 4 bases, the J end by 3 bases, with 10 bases between. Here the CDR3 DNA reads TGTGCCAGTAGTAACAGGGTGGACTACGAGCAGTACTTC. This sequence encodes CASSNRVDYEQYF. Together with reference TRBV19 and TRBJ2-7, the CDR3 gives the full variable domain: DGGITQSPKYLFRKEGQNVTLSCEQNLNHDAMYWYRQDPGQGLRLIYYSQIVNDFQKGDIAEGYSVSREKKESFPLTVTSAQKNPTAFYLCASSNRVDYEQYFGPGTRLTVT.

This clone was counted only a few times. The chain recombines TRBV7-9 with TRBJ1-4; D ambiguous. Trimming removed 0 bases from V and 3 bases from J, with 5 bases in between. The length of the CDR3 is 14 residues. Germline CDR1 is SEHNR and CDR2 is FQNEAQ (reference sequence). Here the CDR3 reads CASSLAGPNEKLFF. CDR3 DNA sequence: TGTGCCAGCAGCTTAGCAGGCCCTAATGAAAAACTGTTTTTT.